Listed below are T cell receptor beta chains from one sample, sequenced in a study of cytomegalovirus exposure and HLA in healthy donors. Libraries were prepared by immunoSEQ multiplex PCR; TCRdb keeps only in-frame clonotypes and omits some of them. This table has approximately 190,000 clones, about nine tenths appearing once. The material sequenced was PBMCs. These receptors all come from a young man in good health and CMV-seronegative. Both conserved end residues are part of each CDR3. A D gene is named only where the DNA matches it firmly. Size is stated for part of the rows, as once, few or many counts, or as a class when the clone is expanded.

j_call,clone_size,v_call,d_call,cdr3_nt,cdr3_aa
TRBJ2-1,NA,TRBV13,TRBD2,TGTGCCAACTTCCGGGACTACCTATACAATGAGCAGTTCTTC,CANFRDYLYNEQFF
TRBJ2-7,NA,TRBV9,TRBD2,TGTGCCAGGGAACATCCGGGACTAGCGAATTACGAGCAGTACTTC,CAREHPGLANYEQYF
TRBJ2-5,NA,TRBV5-1,NA,TGCGCCAGCGGCAGGGGATTACAGGGTTGGGGCGAGACCCAGTACTTC,CASGRGLQGWGETQYF
TRBJ2-1,NA,TRBV30,TRBD2,TGTGCCTGGGCCAGGACTAGTCTCGGGGATGAGCAGTTCTTC,CAWARTSLGDEQFF
TRBJ2-5,NA,TRBV5-1,NA,TGCGCCAGCAGCTTAACCCGGGGGGCCAGGGAGACCCAGTACTTC,CASSLTRGARETQYF
TRBJ2-7,NA,TRBV6-5,TRBD2,TGTGCCAGCAGCACTAGCGGGACCTACGAGCAGTACTTC,CASSTSGTYEQYF
TRBJ2-1,NA,TRBV13,TRBD2,TGTGCCAGCAGCCTGAGGACTAGCGGAAGGTACAATGAGCAGTTCTTC,CASSLRTSGRYNEQFF
TRBJ1-3,NA,TRBV4-3,NA,TGCGCCAGCAGCCAAGAACCCCCAGGGATTATGAGCTCTGGAAACACCATATATTTT,CASSQEPPGIMSSGNTIYF
TRBJ2-1,few,TRBV2,TRBD1,TGTGCCAGCCCTGGGACAGATACCAACAATGAGCAGTTCTTC,CASPGTDTNNEQFF
TRBJ2-5,NA,TRBV15,TRBD2,TGTGCCACCAGCAAAACCGGGACTAGCGGTTTTCGGACCCAGTACTTC,CATSKTGTSGFRTQYF
TRBJ1-1,once,TRBV2,NA,TGTGCCAGCAAAGACAGGCTGAACACTGAAGCTTTCTTT,CASKDRLNTEAFF
TRBJ1-5,few,TRBV19,TRBD1,TGTGCCAGTAGGGCCGGGACAGGGGGGTTCGATAGCAATCAGCCCCAGCATTTT,CASRAGTGGFDSNQPQHF
TRBJ1-2,NA,TRBV7-2,NA,TGTGCCAGCAGCCTACGGATGGGTCAGGGCTATGGCTACACCTTC,CASSLRMGQGYGYTF
TRBJ1-1,NA,TRBV10-3,TRBD1,TGTGCCATCAGTGAGGGCACAGGGGACTTCGCTGAAGCTTTCTTT,CAISEGTGDFAEAFF
TRBJ1-2,NA,TRBV19,TRBD1,TGTGCCAGTAGTAAAGGACAGGGAAACATCTATGGCTACACCTTC,CASSKGQGNIYGYTF
TRBJ1-2,few,TRBV30,TRBD1,TGTGCCTGGAGTGACCGGGACAGGGGGAACTATGGCTACACCTTC,CAWSDRDRGNYGYTF
TRBJ2-1,once,TRBV29-1,TRBD2,TGCAGCGTTGAAGGGGGTACTAGCGGGGACAATGAGCAGTTCTTC,CSVEGGTSGDNEQFF
TRBJ1-6,once,TRBV4-1,TRBD1,TGCGCCAGCAGCAACCAACAGGGGGCCAATTCACCCCTCCACTTT,CASSNQQGANSPLHF